The present entry profiles one T cell receptor beta chain with its context. As yet, its antigen is unknown. This entry comes from a study of T cell repertoires in cytomegalovirus infection. Study information: Recently identified HLA-C-restricted and well-studied HLA-B-restricted CMV epitopes were used. Evidence of both CMV infection and a matching HLA type came from public TCR beta signatures. Overall study results and limits: In two of eight donors, the top clonotype was HLA-C-restricted CMV-specific. The cumulative frequency of public TCR beta families identified carriers of CMV plus the relevant HLA.

MiXCR, applied by TCRdb to the reads, yields one record per CDR3 protein. The data show some 560,000 distinct CDR3 sequences, just under 40% seen once. The CDR3 contains 15 residues. CDR1 is DFQATT and CDR2 is SNEGSKA in the germline V gene (reference sequence). V was trimmed by 7 bases and J by 1 base, leaving 19 bases between them. The chain recombines TRBV20-1 with TRBJ2-5, with a tentative D call TRBD2 (7 bases). Sequenced material: cultured PBMCs, taken from culture after CMV antigen stimulation. The clonotype comes from a human donor in good health (CMV status not recorded). Some clones in this sample may be carry-over from other donors' samples. The CDR3 DNA is TGCAGTGGCCTCTCTCCGCGGGGGCCCCAAGAGACCCAGTACTTC. Encoded protein: CSGLSPRGPQETQYF.